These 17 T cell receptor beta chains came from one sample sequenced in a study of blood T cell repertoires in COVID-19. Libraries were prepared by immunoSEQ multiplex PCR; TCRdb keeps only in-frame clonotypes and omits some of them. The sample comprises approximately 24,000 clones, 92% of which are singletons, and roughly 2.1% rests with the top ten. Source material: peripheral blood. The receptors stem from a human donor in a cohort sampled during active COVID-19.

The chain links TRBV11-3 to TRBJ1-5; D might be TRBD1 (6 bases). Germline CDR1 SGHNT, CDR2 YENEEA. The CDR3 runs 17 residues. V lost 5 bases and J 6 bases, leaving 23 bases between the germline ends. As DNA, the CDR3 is TGTGCCAGCAGCGAGATCAACGGTGGGGGGGCCGGTCAGCCCCAGCATTTT. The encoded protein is CASSEINGGGAGQPQHF.

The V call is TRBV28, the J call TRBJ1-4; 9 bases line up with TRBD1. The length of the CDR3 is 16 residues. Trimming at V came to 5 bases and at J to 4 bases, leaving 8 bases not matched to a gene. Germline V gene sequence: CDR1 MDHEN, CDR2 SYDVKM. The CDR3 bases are TGTGCCAGCAGTACGAAGGGGACAGGGAATAATGAAAAACTGTTTTTT. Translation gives CASSTKGTGNNEKLFF.

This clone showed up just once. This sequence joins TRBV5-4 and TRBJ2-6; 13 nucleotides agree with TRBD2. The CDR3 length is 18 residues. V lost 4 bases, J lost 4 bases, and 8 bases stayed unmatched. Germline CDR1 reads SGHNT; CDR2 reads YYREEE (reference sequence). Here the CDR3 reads CASSPGGLAGIGANVLTF. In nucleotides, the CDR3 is TGTGCCAGCAGCCCGGGGGGACTAGCGGGGATCGGGGCCAACGTCCTGACTTTC.

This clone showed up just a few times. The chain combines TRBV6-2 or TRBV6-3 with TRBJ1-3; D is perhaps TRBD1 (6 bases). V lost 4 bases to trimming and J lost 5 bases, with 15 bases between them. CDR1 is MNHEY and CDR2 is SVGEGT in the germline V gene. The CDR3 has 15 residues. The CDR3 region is CASSSREGVRNTIYF. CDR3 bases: TGTGCCAGCAGTTCCCGCGAGGGGGTGCGAAACACCATATATTTT.

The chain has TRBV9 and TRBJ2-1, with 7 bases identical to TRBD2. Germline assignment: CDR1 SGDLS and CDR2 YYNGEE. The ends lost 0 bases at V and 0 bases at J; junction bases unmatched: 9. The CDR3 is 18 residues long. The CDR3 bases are TGTGCCAGCAGCGTAGCTCGAAGGGGCGGGGGCTCCTACAATGAGCAGTTCTTC. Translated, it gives CASSVARRGGGSYNEQFF.

CDR3 sequence (DNA): TGCGCCACCATAGCAGGGGGGCGGAATGAGCAGTTCTTC. This sequence encodes CATIAGGRNEQFF. This chain links TRBV10-2 with TRBJ2-1; the D gene is possibly TRBD1 (7 bases). This CDR3 spans 13 amino acids. Germline CDR1 and CDR2: WSHSY and SAAADI. Trimming took 10 bases from V and 7 from J, leaving 17 bases between them.

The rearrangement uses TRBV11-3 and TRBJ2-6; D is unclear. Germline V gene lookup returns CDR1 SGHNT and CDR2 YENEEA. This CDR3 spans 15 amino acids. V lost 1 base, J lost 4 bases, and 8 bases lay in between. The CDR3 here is CASSLGATGANVLTF. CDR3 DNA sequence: TGTGCCAGCAGCTTAGGAGCTACCGGGGCCAACGTCCTGACTTTC.

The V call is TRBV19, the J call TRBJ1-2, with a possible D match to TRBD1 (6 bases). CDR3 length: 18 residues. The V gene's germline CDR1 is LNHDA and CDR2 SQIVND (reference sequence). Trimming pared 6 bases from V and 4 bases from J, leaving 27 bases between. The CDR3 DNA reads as TGTGCCAGTAGCACTCTATCGTCCGCCGGGACAATACTCTATGGCTACACCTTC. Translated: CASSTLSSAGTILYGYTF.

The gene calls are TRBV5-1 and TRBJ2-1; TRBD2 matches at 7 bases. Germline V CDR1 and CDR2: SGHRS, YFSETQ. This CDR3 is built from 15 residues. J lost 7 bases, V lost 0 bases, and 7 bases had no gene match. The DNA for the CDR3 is TGCGCCAGCAGCTTGGAGTTAGCGGGCTATAATGAGCAGTTCTTC. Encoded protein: CASSLELAGYNEQFF.

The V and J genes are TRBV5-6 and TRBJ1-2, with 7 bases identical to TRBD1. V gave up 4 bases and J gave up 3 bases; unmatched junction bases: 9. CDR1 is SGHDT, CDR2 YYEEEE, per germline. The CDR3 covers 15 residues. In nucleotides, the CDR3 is TGTGCCAGCAGCCCGAACAGGGGTGGTTACTATGGCTACACCTTC. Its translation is CASSPNRGGYYGYTF.

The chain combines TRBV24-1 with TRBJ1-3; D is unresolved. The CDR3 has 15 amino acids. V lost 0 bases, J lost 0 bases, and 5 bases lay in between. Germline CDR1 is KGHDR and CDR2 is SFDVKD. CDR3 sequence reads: CATSDLAGSGNTIYF. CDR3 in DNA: TGTGCCACCAGTGATTTGGCAGGCTCTGGAAACACCATATATTTT.

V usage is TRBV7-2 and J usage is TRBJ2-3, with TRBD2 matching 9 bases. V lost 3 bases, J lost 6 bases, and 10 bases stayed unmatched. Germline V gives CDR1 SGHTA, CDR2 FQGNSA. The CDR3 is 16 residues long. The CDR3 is CASSLGLAHLGDTQYF. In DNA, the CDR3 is TGTGCCAGCAGCTTGGGACTAGCCCATTTGGGCGATACGCAGTATTTT.

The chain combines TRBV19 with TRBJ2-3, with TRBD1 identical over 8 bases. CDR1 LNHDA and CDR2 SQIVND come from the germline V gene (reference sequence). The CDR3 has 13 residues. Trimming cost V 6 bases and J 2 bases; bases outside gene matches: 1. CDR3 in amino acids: CASRTGATDTQYF. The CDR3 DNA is TGTGCCAGTAGGACAGGGGCCACAGATACGCAGTATTTT.

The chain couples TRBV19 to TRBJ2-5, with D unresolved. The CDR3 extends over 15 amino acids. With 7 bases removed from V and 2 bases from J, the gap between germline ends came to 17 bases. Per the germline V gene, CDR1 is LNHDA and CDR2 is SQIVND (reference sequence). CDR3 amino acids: CASMIQAGWQETQYF. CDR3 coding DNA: TGTGCCAGTATGATTCAGGCAGGATGGCAAGAGACCCAGTACTTC.

Written as DNA, the CDR3 is TGTGCCAGCAGCACTGGGCGGGGTTGCCCCCAGCATTTT. Translation: CASSTGRGCPQHF. The rearrangement uses TRBV21-1 and TRBJ1-5. TRBV21-1 is a pseudogene segment. The CDR3 runs to 13 residues.

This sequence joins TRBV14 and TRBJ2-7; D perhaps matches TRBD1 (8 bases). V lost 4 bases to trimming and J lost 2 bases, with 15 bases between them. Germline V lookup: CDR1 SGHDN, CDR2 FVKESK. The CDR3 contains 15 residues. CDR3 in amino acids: CASSRDRRETYEQYF. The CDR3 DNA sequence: TGTGCCAGCAGCCGGGACAGGCGGGAGACCTACGAGCAGTACTTC.

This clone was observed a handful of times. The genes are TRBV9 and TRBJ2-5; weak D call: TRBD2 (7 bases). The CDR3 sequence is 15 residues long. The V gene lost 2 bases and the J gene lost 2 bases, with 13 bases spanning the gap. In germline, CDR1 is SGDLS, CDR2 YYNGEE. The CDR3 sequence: CASSVRGGEQETQYF. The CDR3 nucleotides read TGTGCCAGCAGCGTCAGGGGAGGGGAACAAGAGACCCAGTACTTC.